This paragraph reports one T cell receptor (beta chain). This record belongs to a study of cytomegalovirus exposure and HLA in healthy donors. The CDR3 is 15 amino acids. Germline V lookup: CDR1 MGHRA, CDR2 YSYEKL. The germline V and J ends were trimmed by 1 base and 4 bases, with 13 bases remaining between them. Clones were sequenced by immunoSEQ multiplex PCR, and TCRdb holds only the in-frame ones, with some missing. The sample carries 160,000 or so clones, 85% to 90% recorded once. V usage is TRBV4-1 and J usage is TRBJ1-2; D gene ambiguous. The TCR originated in a man aged 18 to 30 in good health and CMV-seronegative. The sequencing sample was made of PBMCs. The CDR3 protein is CASSQGVQAVYGYTF. The CDR3 DNA sequence: TGCGCCAGCAGCCAAGGCGTCCAGGCTGTCTATGGCTACACCTTC.